These 2 T cell receptor beta chains originate from one sample sequenced in a study of T cell repertoires in aging, cancer and after chemotherapy. Peripheral blood genomic DNA, not sorted cells or RNA, was the template. Multiplex touch-down PCR with TRB-A/B primers amplified rearranged V-D-J TRB sequences. TCRdb used MiXCR to reprocess the multiplex PCR reads, holding one entry per CDR3 protein. Altogether about 11,000 distinct CDR3 sequences are present, 42% being singletons, with the ten largest covering less than 8.5%. Sequencing input: blood. These receptor sequences come from a human donor in good health.

This clonotype has a handful of counts. The chain combines TRBV7-2 with TRBJ1-2, with D possibly matching TRBD1 (6 bases). The CDR3 is made up of 16 amino acids. Germline CDR1 is SGHTA and CDR2 is FQGNSA. V dropped 0 bases and J dropped 3 bases, with 14 bases sitting between them. CDR3 coding DNA: TGTGCCAGCAGCTTAGCTAGCCCGGGACAAGACTATGGCTACACCTTC. Translation gives CASSLASPGQDYGYTF.

In its sample, this clonotype was seen a few times. The chain has TRBV5-6 and TRBJ1-2; 7 nucleotides align to TRBD1. There are 13 residues in the CDR3. Per the germline V gene, CDR1 is SGHDT and CDR2 is YYEEEE. With V trimmed by 4 bases and J by 8 bases, 8 bases remained unmatched. The CDR3 DNA reads as TGTGCCAGCAGCCCTGACAGGGTGGGAGGCTACACCTTC. Translated, it gives CASSPDRVGGYTF.